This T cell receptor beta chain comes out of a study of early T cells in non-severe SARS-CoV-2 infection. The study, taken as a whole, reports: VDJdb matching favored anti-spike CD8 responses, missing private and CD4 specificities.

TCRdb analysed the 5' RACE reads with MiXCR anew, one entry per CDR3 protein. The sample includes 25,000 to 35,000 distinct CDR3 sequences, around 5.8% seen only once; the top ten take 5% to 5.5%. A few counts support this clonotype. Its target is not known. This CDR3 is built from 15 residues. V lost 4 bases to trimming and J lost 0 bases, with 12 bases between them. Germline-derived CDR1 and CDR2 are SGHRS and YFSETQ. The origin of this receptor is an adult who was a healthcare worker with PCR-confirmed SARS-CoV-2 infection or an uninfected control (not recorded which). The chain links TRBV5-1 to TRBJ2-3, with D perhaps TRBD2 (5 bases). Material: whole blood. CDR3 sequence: CASSRTGRSTDTQYF. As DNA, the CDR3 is TGCGCCAGCAGCAGGACTGGAAGAAGCACAGATACGCAGTATTTT.